This T cell receptor (beta chain) was identified in a study of monozygotic twins with inflammatory bowel disease (dated by TCRdb to the late 2010s). A note on the overall study: In total, about 28 monozygotic twin pairs made up the full study: 19 Danish pairs, all IBD-discordant, plus nine German pairs, of which four were IBD-concordant and five were IBD-discordant. Within discordant pairs, disease-associated traits were sought mainly by comparing IBD patients with their genetically identical healthy co-twins. Each individual had, on average, about 151 000 unique TCRalpha sequences and 181 000 unique TCRbeta sequences available for analysis.

Receptor libraries were prepared by 5' RACE. Each TCR library was prepared from about 3,400 ng of total RNA. cDNA was synthesized with SMARTScribe reverse transcriptase in eight separate reactions per sample. During cDNA synthesis, template switching introduced unique molecular identifiers that contained a 6-nucleotide sample barcode. TCRalpha and TCRbeta cDNA was amplified by two nested PCRs of about 15 and 9 cycles, with bead purification after each PCR. Before amplification, the cDNA was both treated with uracil DNA-glycosylase and purified with the QIAquick PCR purification kit. The second PCR added Illumina TruSeq-compatible adapters along with sample-specific barcodes. TapeStation and Qubit were used to check library quality and concentration, and around 5 ng of each library went into the pool. The pooled libraries were sequenced with 2 x 100 bp reads and custom sequencing primers on an Illumina HiSeq2500 single-index Rapid Run. The paper's processing steps were these. MiGEC version 1.2.6 was used for UMI-based consensus assembly, which corrected PCR and sequencing errors. MiXCR version 2.1.1 was used for V(D)J alignment, clonotype assembly and CDR3 extraction. Gene usage, clonotype sharing and MAIT/NKT TCR abundance were normalised by analysing the top 1000, 10 000 and 20 000 clonotypes per sample. After downsampling to 27 000 UMIs, diversity was calculated as the inverse Simpson index using the vegan R package. Paired Mann-Whitney U tests on discordant twin pairs were used, with Benjamini-Hochberg multiple-testing correction. TCRdb reprocessed the reads and lists each CDR3 protein sequence as a single entry, with no DNA. These V and J calls derive from TCRdb rather than the authors' analysis. The table held for this sample gives approximately 160,000 distinct CDR3 sequences. The top ten clones comprise 6.5% to 9% of the sample.

The research as a whole found: The analysis was unable to tell different T cell subtypes apart. No single strong signal or clonotype linked to IBD turned up in the results, so the idea that one exists was not supported. No difference in repertoire similarity was observed between concordant and discordant twins, possibly owing to limited statistical power. A decrease in TCRbeta repertoire diversity, as measured by inverse Simpson index, was observed in IBD patients compared with their healthy co-twins. Compared with healthy twins, IBD patients shared fewer clonotypes with other individuals, and the difference was most pronounced in patients with signs of disease activity. Differing immunosuppressive treatments among patients may have added background noise and inter-individual variability to the repertoires.

From the germline V gene, CDR1 is KGHDR and CDR2 is SFDVKD. There are 16 amino acids in the CDR3, from cysteine to phenylalanine inclusive. No DNA was logged. Regarding this clonotype: Its antigen specificity is not known.

A roughly 2.4 ml peripheral blood sample was drawn into PAXgene tubes per donor and stored at -80°C. Without any T cell sorting, total RNA was extracted from whole blood using the PAXgene blood miRNA kit on an automated QIAcube. Peripheral blood from monozygotic twin pairs who were concordant or discordant for inflammatory bowel disease underwent deep TCRalpha and TCRbeta repertoire profiling using unique molecular barcoding. Smoking habits were recorded for all twin pairs, and individuals were classified as current, former or never smokers. The sequence derives from a human donor with ulcerative colitis or Crohn's disease, or a healthy co-twin of an affected twin (not recorded which). Sequencing was done on a sample of blood. The rearranged segments are TRBV24-1 and TRBJ2-3; the D gene TCRdb calls, TRBD2, cannot be checked with no DNA. This receptor has the CDR3 CATSDRQGGTLDTQYF.